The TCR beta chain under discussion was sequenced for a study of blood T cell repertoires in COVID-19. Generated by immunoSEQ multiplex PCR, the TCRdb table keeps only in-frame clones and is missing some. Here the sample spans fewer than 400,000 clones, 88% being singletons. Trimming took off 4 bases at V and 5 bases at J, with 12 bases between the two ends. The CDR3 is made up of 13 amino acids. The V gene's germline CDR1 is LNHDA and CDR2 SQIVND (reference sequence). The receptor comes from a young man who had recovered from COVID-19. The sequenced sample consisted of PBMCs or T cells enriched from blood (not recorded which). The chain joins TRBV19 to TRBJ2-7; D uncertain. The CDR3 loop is CASSTNQANEQYF. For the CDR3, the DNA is TGTGCCAGTAGTACAAACCAGGCTAACGAGCAGTACTTC.